One T cell receptor (beta chain) is described in this entry. CDR3 length equals 17 residues. The ends were cut back, 0 bases at V and 0 bases at J, with 15 bases in the middle. The data derive from a study of T-cell reconstitution after alpha-beta-depleted transplantation in children. Construction of the TCRbeta library involved unique molecular identifiers. Each CDR3 protein gets one entry after TCRdb re-called the PCR reads with MiXCR. Here the sample spans a few hundred thousand distinct CDR3 sequences, 10% being singletons. The receptor comes from a human donor who donated a stem cell graft to a child with acute lymphoblastic leukemia. J is TRBJ2-7 and V is TRBV12-3 or TRBV12-4; no firm D call. This sample comprised PBMCs from the stem cell graft donor, obtained from the stem cell graft. CDR3 DNA: TGTGCCAGCAGTTTAGCGCCGTACTCCTCCCTCTCCTACGAGCAGTACTTC. Its translation: CASSLAPYSSLSYEQYF.